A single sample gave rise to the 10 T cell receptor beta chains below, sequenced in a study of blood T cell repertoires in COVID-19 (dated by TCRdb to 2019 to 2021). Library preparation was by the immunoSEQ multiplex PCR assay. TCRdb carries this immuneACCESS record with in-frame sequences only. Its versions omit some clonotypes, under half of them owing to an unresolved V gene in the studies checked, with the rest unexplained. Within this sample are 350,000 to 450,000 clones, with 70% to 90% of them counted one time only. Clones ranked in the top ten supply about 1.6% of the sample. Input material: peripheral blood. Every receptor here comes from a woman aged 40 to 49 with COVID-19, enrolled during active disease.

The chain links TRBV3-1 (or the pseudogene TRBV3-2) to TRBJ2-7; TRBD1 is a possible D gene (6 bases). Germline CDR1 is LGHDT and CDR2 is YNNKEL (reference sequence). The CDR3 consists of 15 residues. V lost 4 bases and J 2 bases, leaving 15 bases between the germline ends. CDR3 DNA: TGTGCCAGCAGCCGTGGACAGCTGAGCCCCTACGAGCAGTACTTC. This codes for CASSRGQLSPYEQYF.

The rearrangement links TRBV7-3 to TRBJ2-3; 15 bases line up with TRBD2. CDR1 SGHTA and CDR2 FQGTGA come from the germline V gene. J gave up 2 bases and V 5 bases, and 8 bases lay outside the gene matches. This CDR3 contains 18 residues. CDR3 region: CASSPTGLAGGHTDTQYF. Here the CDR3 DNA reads TGTGCCAGCAGCCCCACGGGACTAGCGGGGGGCCACACAGATACGCAGTATTTT.

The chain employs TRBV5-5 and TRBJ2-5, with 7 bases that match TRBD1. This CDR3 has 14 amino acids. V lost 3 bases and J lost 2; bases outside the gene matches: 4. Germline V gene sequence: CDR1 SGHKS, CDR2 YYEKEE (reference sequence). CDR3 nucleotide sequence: TGTGCCAGCAGCTCCGGGACAGAACAAGAGACCCAGTACTTC. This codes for CASSSGTEQETQYF. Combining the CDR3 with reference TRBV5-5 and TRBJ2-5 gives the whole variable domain DAGVTQSPTHLIKTRGQQVTLRCSPISGHKSVSWYQQVLGQGPQFIFQYYEKEERGRGNFPDRFSARQFPNYSSELNVNALLLGDSALYLCASSSGTEQETQYFGPGTRLLVL.

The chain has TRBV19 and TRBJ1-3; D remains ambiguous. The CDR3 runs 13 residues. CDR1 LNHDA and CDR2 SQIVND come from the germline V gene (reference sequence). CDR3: CACRELFGNTIYF. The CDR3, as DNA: TGTGCATGCCGAGAGCTCTTCGGAAACACCATATATTTT.

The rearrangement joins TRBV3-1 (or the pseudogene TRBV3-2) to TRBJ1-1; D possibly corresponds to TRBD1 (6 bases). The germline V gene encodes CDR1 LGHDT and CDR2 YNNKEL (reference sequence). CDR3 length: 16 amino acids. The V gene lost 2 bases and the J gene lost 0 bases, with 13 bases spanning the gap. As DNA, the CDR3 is TGTGCCAGCAGCCAAACAGGGTGGAGAATGAACACTGAAGCTTTCTTT. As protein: CASSQTGWRMNTEAFF.

Here the CDR3 reads CASSLRASGEETQYF. In DNA, the CDR3 is TGTGCCAGCAGTTTAAGGGCTAGCGGGGAGGAGACCCAGTACTTC. The chain has TRBV27 and TRBJ2-5; 9 bases map to TRBD2. Germline assignment: CDR1 MNHEY and CDR2 SMNVEV (reference sequence). The junction had 6 bases not matched to a gene; V was cut back by 2 bases and J by 5 bases. The CDR3 has 15 amino acids.

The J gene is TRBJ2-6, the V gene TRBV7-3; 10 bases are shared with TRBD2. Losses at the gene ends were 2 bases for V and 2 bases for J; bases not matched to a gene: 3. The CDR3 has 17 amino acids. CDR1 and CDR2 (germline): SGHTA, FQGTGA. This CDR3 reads CASSLASGSPGANVLTF. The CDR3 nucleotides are TGTGCCAGCAGCTTAGCTAGCGGGAGCCCTGGGGCCAACGTCCTGACTTTC.

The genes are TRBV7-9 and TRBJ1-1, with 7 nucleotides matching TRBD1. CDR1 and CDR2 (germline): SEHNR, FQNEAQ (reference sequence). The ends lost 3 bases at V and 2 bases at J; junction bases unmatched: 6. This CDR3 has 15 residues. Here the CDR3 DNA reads TGTGCCAGCAGCTTTGATGGGACAGTCAACACTGAAGCTTTCTTT. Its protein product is CASSFDGTVNTEAFF.

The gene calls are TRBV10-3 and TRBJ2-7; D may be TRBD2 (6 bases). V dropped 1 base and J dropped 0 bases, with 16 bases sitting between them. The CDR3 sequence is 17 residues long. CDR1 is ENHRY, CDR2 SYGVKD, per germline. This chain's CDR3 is CAISEFLRDLSSYEQYF. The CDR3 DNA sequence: TGTGCCATCAGTGAGTTCCTTCGGGACTTAAGCTCCTACGAGCAGTACTTC.

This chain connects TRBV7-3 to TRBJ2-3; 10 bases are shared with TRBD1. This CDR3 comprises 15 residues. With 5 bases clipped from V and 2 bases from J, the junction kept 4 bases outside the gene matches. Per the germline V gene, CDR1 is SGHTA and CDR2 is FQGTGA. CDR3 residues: CASSQTGGPTDTQYF. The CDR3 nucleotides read TGTGCCAGCAGCCAGACAGGGGGCCCCACAGATACGCAGTATTTT.